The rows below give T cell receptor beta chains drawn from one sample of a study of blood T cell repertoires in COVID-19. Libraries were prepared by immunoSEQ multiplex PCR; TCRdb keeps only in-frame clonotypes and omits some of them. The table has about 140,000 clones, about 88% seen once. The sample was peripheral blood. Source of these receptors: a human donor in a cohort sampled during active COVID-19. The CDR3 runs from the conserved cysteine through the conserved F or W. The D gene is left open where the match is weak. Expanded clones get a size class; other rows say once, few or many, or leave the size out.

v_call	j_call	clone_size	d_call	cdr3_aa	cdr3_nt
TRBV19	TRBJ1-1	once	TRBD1	CASSFSSGTGSEAFF	TGTGCCAGTAGTTTTTCCTCCGGGACAGGGTCTGAAGCTTTCTTT
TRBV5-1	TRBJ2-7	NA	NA	CASSLAHDEQYF	TGCGCCAGCAGCTTGGCACACGACGAGCAGTACTTC
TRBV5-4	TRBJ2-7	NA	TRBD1	CASSADRGHYEQYF	TGTGCCAGCAGCGCAGACAGGGGGCACTACGAGCAGTACTTC
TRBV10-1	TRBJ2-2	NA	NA	CASSSGTNTGELFF	TGCGCCAGCAGCTCCGGGACTAACACCGGGGAGCTGTTTTTT
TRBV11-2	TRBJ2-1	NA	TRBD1	CASSGDRVEQFF	TGTGCCAGCAGCGGGGACAGGGTAGAGCAGTTCTTC
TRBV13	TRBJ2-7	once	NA	CASSLGLGGLVYEQYF	TGTGCCAGCAGCTTAGGCCTAGGAGGTCTAGTTTACGAGCAGTACTTC
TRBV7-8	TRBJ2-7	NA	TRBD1	CASSFIQGVTYEQYF	TGTGCCAGCAGCTTTATCCAGGGGGTGACCTACGAGCAGTACTTC
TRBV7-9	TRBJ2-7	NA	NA	CASSLVGSSYEQYF	TGTGCCAGCAGCTTAGTCGGGAGTTCCTACGAGCAGTACTTC
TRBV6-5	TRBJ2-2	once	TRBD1	CASTYSGTGASGELFF	TGTGCCAGCACCTACTCCGGGACAGGGGCATCCGGGGAGCTGTTTTTT
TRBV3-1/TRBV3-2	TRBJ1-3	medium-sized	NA	CASSQSGFSGNTIYF	TGTGCCAGCAGCCAATCAGGGTTTTCCGGAAACACCATATATTTT
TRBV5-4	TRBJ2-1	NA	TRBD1	CASRQTGQGASYNEQFF	TGTGCCAGCAGGCAGACGGGACAGGGGGCTTCGTACAATGAGCAGTTCTTC
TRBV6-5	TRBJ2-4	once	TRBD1	CASRGQGEAKNIQYF	TGTGCCAGCAGGGGACAGGGGGAGGCCAAAAACATTCAGTACTTC
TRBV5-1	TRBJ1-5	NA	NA	CARDTNQPQHF	TGCGCCAGGGACACTAATCAGCCCCAGCATTTT